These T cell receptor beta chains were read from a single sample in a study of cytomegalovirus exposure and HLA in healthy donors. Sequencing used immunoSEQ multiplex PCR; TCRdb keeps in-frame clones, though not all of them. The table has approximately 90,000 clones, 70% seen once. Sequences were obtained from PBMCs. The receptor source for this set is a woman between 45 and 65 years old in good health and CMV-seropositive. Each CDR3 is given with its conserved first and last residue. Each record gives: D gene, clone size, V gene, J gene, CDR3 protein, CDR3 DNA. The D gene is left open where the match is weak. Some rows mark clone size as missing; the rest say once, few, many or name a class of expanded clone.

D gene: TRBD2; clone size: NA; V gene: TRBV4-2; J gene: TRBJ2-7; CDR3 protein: CASSQARGIYEQYF; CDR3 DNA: TGTGCCAGCAGCCAAGCGCGGGGGATCTACGAGCAGTACTTC
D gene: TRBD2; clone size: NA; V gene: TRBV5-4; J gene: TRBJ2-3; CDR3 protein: CASSLGGGRAFSTQYF; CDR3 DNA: TGTGCCAGCAGCTTGGGGGGCGGGAGGGCCTTCTCTACGCAGTATTTT
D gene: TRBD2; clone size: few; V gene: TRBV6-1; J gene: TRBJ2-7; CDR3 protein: CAISEEAGGPYEQYF; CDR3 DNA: TGTGCCATCAGTGAAGAAGCGGGAGGGCCGTACGAGCAGTACTTC
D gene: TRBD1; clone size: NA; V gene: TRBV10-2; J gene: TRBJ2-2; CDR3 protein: CASSVRQGVDTGELFF; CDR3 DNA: TGCGCCAGCAGTGTAAGACAGGGGGTAGACACCGGGGAGCTGTTTTTT
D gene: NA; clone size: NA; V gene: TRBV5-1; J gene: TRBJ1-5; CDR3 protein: CASSSDKGNQPQHF; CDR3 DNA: TGTGCCAGCAGCTCGGACAAGGGCAATCAGCCCCAGCATTTT
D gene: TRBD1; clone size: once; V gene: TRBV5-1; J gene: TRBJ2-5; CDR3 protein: CASSVLQGTQETQYF; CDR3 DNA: TGCGCCAGCAGCGTACTACAGGGGACCCAAGAGACCCAGTACTTC
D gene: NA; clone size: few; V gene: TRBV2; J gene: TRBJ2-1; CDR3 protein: CASSSTSYNEQFF; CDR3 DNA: TGTGCCAGCAGTTCGACTAGTTACAATGAGCAGTTCTTC
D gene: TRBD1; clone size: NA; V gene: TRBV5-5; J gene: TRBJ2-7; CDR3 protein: CASSFGDRVYEQYF; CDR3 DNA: TGTGCCAGCAGCTTTGGGGACAGGGTCTACGAGCAGTACTTC
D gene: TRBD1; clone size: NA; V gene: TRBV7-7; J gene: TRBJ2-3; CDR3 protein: CASSARTGNTDTQYF; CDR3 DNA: TGTGCTAGCAGCGCCCGGACAGGGAACACAGATACGCAGTATTTT
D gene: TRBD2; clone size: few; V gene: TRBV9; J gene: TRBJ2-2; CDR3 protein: CASSSNSWASGRWDTGELFF; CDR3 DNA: TGTGCCAGCAGCTCAAATTCGTGGGCTAGCGGGAGGTGGGACACCGGGGAGCTGTTTTTT
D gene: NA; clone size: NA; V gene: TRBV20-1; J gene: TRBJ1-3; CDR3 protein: CSARLGNTIYF; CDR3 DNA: TGCAGTGCTAGACTAGGAAACACCATATATTTT
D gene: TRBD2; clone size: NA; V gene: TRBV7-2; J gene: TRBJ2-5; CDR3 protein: CASSPPGGWTQYF; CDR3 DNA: TGTGCCAGCAGCCCCCCGGGAGGGTGGACCCAGTACTTC
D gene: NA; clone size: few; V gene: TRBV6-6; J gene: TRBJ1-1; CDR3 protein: CASSPPGAEAFF; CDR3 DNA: TGTGCCAGCAGTCCCCCGGGGGCTGAAGCTTTCTTT
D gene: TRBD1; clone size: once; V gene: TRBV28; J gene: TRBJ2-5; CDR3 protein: CASSYTGVETQYF; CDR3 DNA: TGTGCCAGCAGTTACACAGGGGTAGAGACCCAGTACTTC
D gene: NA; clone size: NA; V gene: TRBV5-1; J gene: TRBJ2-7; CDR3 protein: CASSLLSRYEQYF; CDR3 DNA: TGCGCCAGCAGCTTACTTTCCAGGTACGAGCAGTACTTC
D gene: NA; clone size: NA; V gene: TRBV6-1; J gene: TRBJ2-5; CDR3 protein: CASSESQGNLETQYF; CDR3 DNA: TGTGCCAGCAGTGAGTCACAGGGAAACCTGGAGACCCAGTACTTC
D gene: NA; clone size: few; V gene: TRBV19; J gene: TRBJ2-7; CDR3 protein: CASSIRTASYEQYF; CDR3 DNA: TGTGCCAGTAGTATACGGACTGCCTCCTACGAGCAGTACTTC
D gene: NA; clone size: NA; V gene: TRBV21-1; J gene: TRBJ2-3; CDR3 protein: CASSRVAGDTDTQYF; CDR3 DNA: TGTGCCAGCAGCAGGGTAGCGGGAGACACAGATACGCAGTATTTT
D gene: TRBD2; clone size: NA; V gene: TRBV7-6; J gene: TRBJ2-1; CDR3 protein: CASGSSGRANEQFF; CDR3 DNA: TGTGCCAGCGGGTCTAGCGGGAGGGCCAATGAGCAGTTCTTC
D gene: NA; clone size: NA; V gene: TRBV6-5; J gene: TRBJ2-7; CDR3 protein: CASSSAHAGSYEQYF; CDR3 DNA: TGTGCCAGCAGTTCCGCGCATGCGGGCTCCTACGAGCAGTACTTC
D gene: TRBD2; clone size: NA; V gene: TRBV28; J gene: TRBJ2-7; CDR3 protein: CASRTSGGRYEQYF; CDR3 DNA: TGTGCCAGCAGGACTAGCGGGGGCAGGTACGAGCAGTACTTC
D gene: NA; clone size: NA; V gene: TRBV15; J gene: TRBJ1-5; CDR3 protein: CAAARTGNQPQHF; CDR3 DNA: TGTGCCGCCGCGAGGACAGGCAATCAGCCCCAGCATTTT
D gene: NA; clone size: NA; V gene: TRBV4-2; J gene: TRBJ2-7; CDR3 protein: CASSQDQTASCEQYF; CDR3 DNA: TGTGCCAGCAGCCAAGATCAAACTGCCTCCTGCGAGCAGTACTTC
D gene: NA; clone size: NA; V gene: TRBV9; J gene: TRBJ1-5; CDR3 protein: CASSRAPLGQPQHF; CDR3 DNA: TGTGCCAGCAGCCGAGCCCCACTAGGACAGCCCCAGCATTTT
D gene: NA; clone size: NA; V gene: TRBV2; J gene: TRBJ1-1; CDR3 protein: CASKVEENTEAFF; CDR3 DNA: TGTGCCAGCAAGGTAGAGGAGAACACTGAAGCTTTCTTT
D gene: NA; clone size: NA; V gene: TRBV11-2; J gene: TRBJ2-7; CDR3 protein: CASSSFGGRYEQYF; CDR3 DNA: TGTGCCAGCAGCTCCTTCGGAGGACGCTACGAGCAGTACTTC
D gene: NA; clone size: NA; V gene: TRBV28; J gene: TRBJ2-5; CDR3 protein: CASSLRVSGKETQYF; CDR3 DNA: TGTGCCAGCAGTTTGAGGGTTTCGGGGAAAGAGACCCAGTACTTC
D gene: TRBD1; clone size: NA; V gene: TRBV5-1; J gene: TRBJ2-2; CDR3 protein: CASSSTGQGLAGELFF; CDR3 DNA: TGCGCCAGCAGCTCCACGGGACAGGGGTTGGCCGGGGAGCTGTTTTTT
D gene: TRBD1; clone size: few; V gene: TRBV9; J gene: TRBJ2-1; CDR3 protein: CASSVNNRGLNNEQFF; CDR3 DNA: TGTGCCAGCAGCGTCAATAACAGGGGGCTTAACAATGAGCAGTTCTTC
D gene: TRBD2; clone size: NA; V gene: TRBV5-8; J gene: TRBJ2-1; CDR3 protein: CASSLAMGLADEQFF; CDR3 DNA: TGTGCCAGCAGCTTGGCCATGGGACTAGCCGATGAGCAGTTCTTC
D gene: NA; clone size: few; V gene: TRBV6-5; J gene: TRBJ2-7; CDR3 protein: CASRTPGASRGEQYF; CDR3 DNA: TGTGCCAGCAGAACTCCTGGGGCTAGTAGAGGCGAGCAGTACTTC
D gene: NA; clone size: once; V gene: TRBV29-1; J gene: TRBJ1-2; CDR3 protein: CSVGREGYTF; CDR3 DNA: TGCAGCGTGGGGAGGGAAGGCTACACCTTC
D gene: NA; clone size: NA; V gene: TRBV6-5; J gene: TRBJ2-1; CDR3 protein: CASSFGLGNEQFF; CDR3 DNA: TGTGCCAGCAGTTTCGGACTGGGCAATGAGCAGTTCTTC
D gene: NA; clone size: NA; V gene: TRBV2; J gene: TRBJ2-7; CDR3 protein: CASMGGASYEQYF; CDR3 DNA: TGTGCCAGCATGGGGGGGGCCTCCTACGAGCAGTACTTC
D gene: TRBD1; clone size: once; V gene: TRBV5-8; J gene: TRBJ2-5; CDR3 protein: CASSTGQGGETQYF; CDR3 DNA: TGTGCCAGCAGTACGGGACAGGGGGGGGAGACCCAGTACTTC
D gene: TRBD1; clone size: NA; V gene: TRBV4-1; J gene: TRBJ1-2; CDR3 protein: CASSQGQGQGGYTF; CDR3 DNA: TGCGCCAGCAGCCAAGGACAGGGACAAGGTGGCTACACCTTC
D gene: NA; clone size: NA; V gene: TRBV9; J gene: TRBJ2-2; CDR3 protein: CASSVGPKGITAGELFF; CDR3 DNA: TGTGCCAGCAGCGTAGGGCCTAAGGGGATTACGGCCGGGGAGCTGTTTTTT
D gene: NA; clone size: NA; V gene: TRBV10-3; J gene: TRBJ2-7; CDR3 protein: CAISRVPRGEQYF; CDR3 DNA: TGTGCCATCAGTAGGGTCCCAAGGGGCGAGCAGTACTTC
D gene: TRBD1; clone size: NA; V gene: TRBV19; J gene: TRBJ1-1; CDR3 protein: CASGNLPTGLEAFF; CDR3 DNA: TGTGCCAGTGGGAACCTCCCGACAGGGCTTGAAGCTTTCTTT